This is a list of T cell receptor beta chains from one sample in a study of identical twins. One entry per CDR3 protein results from TCRdb running MiXCR on the 5' RACE reads. The table lists 600,000 to 850,000 distinct CDR3 sequences, roughly 18% of them singletons. The same sample was also studied in work on T cells expressing NK-cell markers.

The sample comprised PBMCs. Receptor source: a young woman in good health. Both conserved end residues are trimmed from each CDR3.

CDR3 | J | V
ASRQARETQY | TRBJ2-5 | TRBV6-7
ASSLDRDGFLDEQY | TRBJ2-7 | TRBV3-1
ASSFPGQYYEQY | TRBJ2-7 | TRBV12-3/TRBV12-4
ASSGERGGYEQY | TRBJ2-7 | TRBV2
ASSPRHFSGNTIY | TRBJ1-3 | TRBV7-8
ASSLVVLSDRGEQY | TRBJ2-7 | TRBV5-1
ASSLVQGTYEQY | TRBJ2-7 | TRBV5-1
ASSLWAVDTAEQF | TRBJ2-1 | TRBV5-1
ASSLARDYSTEEQY | TRBJ2-7 | TRBV5-1
AISGEAEAF | TRBJ1-1 | TRBV10-3
ASSLGREADTQY | TRBJ2-3 | TRBV7-3
SVEVGYDGYT | TRBJ1-2 | TRBV29-1
SARGGLIPDTQY | TRBJ2-3 | TRBV20-1
ASSQRWADFYT | TRBJ1-2 | TRBV3-1
ASCTSPTGELF | TRBJ2-2 | TRBV12-3/TRBV12-4
ASSPRIAGGRETQY | TRBJ2-5 | TRBV12-3/TRBV12-4
SARFGLSYNEQF | TRBJ2-1 | TRBV20-1
ASSSGPPGTGVYGYT | TRBJ1-2 | TRBV5-1
ASSSVPSNEQF | TRBJ2-1 | TRBV6-1
ASSLHGEQF | TRBJ2-1 | TRBV6-5
AITTGSGTDTQY | TRBJ2-3 | TRBV2
ASRAGVDNEQF | TRBJ2-1 | TRBV6-1
ASSSRQGKF | TRBJ2-1 | TRBV7-2
ASSFRGLTGNTEAF | TRBJ1-1 | TRBV12-3/TRBV12-4
ASSIYFLAETQY | TRBJ2-5 | TRBV19
ASSLRRSSEYNEQF | TRBJ2-1 | TRBV12-3/TRBV12-4
SARVPSGGGETQY | TRBJ2-5 | TRBV20-1
ASSQVFRITGELF | TRBJ2-2 | TRBV3-1
ASRGTSGSYEQF | TRBJ2-1 | TRBV12-3/TRBV12-4
ASSSPRRAFDTQY | TRBJ2-3 | TRBV28
AISGIAGVGDEQY | TRBJ2-7 | TRBV10-3
ASSLVQGGSSYEQY | TRBJ2-7 | TRBV5-1
ASNEGGARYEQY | TRBJ2-7 | TRBV10-2
SASPGGPRGELF | TRBJ2-2 | TRBV20-1
ASSRDTGGNTEAF | TRBJ1-1 | TRBV5-1
ASSLGRGLAGGSYNEQF | TRBJ2-1 | TRBV11-1
SVEGQSLGY | TRBJ2-1 | TRBV29-1
ASSSTFSGELF | TRBJ2-2 | TRBV5-1
ASSSGQGSNEQY | TRBJ2-7 | TRBV5-1
ASSQPRNTGELF | TRBJ2-2 | TRBV3-1
ATTGTLETQY | TRBJ2-5 | TRBV10-3
ASSQDLVSGIAKNIQY | TRBJ2-4 | TRBV4-2
ASSLFLDWGETQY | TRBJ2-5 | TRBV5-1
SVEKSYEQY | TRBJ2-7 | TRBV29-1
ASSQDLETYEQY | TRBJ2-7 | TRBV4-3
ASSSPSGRYNEQF | TRBJ2-1 | TRBV6-5
SATPSRGNTEAF | TRBJ1-1 | TRBV20-1
ASRFLLAGGNEQF | TRBJ2-1 | TRBV6-1
AWSGQGETQY | TRBJ2-5 | TRBV30
ASRPGGTQPQH | TRBJ1-5 | TRBV6-2/TRBV6-3
AISGGGTLAAF | TRBJ1-1 | TRBV10-3
SARDGLLLMNTEAF | TRBJ1-1 | TRBV20-1
ASSFPGIRETQY | TRBJ2-5 | TRBV7-2